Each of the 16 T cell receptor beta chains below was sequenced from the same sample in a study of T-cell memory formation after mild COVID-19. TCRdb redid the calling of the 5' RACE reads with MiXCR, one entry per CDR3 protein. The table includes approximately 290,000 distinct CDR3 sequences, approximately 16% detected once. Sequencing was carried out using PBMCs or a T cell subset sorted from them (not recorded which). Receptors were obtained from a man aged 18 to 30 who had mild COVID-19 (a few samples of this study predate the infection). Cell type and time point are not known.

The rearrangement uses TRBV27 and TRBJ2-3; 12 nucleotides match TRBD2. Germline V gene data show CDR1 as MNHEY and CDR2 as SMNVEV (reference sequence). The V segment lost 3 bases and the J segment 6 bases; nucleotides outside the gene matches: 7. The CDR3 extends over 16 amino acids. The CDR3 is CASSFLAGGPGDTQYF. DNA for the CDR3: TGTGCCAGCAGTTTCCTAGCGGGGGGGCCCGGTGATACGCAGTATTTT.

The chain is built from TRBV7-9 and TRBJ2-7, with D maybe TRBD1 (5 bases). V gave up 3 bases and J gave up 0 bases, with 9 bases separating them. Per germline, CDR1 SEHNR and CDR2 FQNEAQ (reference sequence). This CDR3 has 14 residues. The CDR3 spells CASSFQGSSYEQYF. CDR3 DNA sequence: TGTGCCAGCAGCTTTCAGGGTTCCTCCTACGAGCAGTACTTC. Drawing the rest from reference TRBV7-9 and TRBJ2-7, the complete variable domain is DTGVSQNPRHKITKRGQNVTFRCDPISEHNRLYWYRQTLGQGPEFLTYFQNEAQLEKSRLLSDRFSAERPKGSFSTLEIQRTEQGDSAMYLCASSFQGSSYEQYFGPGTRLTVT.

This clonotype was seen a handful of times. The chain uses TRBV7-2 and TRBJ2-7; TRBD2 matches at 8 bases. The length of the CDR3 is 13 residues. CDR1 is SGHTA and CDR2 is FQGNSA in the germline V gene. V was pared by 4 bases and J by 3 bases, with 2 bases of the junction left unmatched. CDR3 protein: CASSSTSGYEQYF. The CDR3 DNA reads TGTGCCAGCAGCTCTACTAGCGGCTACGAGCAGTACTTC.

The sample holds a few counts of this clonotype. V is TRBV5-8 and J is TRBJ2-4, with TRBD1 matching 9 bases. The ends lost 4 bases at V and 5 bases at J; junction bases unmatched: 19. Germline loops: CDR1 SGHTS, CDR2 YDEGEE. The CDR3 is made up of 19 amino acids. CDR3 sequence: CASSPGQGNPERRQNIQYF. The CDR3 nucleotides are TGTGCCAGCAGCCCGGGACAGGGAAATCCCGAACGTCGTCAAAACATTCAGTACTTC.

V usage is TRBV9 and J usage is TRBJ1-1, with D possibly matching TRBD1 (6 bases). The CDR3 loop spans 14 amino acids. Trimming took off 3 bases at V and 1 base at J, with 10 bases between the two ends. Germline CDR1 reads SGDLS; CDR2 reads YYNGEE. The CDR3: CASSGETGNTEAFF. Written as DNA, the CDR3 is TGTGCCAGCAGCGGTGAGACAGGGAACACTGAAGCTTTCTTT. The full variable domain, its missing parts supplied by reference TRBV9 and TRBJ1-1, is DSGVTQTPKHLITATGQRVTLRCSPRSGDLSVYWYQQSLDQGLQFLIQYYNGEERAKGNILERFSAQQFPDLHSELNLSSLELGDSALYFCASSGETGNTEAFFGQGTRLTVV.

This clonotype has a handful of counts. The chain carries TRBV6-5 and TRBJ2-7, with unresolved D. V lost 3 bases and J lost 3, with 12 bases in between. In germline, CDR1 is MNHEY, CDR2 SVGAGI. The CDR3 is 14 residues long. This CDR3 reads CASSYGRSDYEQYF. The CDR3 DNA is TGTGCCAGCAGTTATGGCAGGTCTGACTACGAGCAGTACTTC.

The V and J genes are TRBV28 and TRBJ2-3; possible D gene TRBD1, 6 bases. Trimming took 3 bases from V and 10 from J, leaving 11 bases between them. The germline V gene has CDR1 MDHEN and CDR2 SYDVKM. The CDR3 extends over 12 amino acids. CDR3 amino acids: CASSFSEGAQYF. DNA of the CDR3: TGTGCCAGCAGTTTCAGTGAGGGGGCGCAGTATTTT. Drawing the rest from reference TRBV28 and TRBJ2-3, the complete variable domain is DVKVTQSSRYLVKRTGEKVFLECVQDMDHENMFWYRQDPGLGLRLIYFSYDVKMKEKGDIPEGYSVSREKKERFSLILESASTNQTSMYLCASSFSEGAQYFGPGTRLTVL.

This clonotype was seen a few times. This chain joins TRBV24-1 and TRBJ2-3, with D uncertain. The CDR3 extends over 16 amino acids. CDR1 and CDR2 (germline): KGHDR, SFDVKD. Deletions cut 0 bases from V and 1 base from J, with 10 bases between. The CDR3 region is CATSDLRTFGTDTQYF. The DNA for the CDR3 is TGTGCCACCAGTGATTTGCGGACCTTCGGCACAGATACGCAGTATTTT.

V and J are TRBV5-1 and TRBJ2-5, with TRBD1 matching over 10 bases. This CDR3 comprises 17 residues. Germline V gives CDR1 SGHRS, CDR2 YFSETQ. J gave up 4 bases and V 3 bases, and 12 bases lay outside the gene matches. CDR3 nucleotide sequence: TGCGCCAGCAGCTGGGACCGACAGGGGGCGATTAGAGAGACCCAGTACTTC. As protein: CASSWDRQGAIRETQYF. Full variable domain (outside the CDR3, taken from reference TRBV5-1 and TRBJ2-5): KAGVTQTPRYLIKTRGQQVTLSCSPISGHRSVSWYQQTPGQGLQFLFEYFSETQRNKGNFPGRFSGRQFSNSRSEMNVSTLELGDSALYLCASSWDRQGAIRETQYFGPGTRLLVL.

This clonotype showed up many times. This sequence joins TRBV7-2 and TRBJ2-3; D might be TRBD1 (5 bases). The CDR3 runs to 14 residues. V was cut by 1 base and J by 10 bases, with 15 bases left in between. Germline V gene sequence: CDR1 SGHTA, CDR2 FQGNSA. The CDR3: CASSLVVQERAQYF. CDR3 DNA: TGTGCCAGCAGCTTAGTGGTACAGGAGAGAGCGCAGTATTTT.

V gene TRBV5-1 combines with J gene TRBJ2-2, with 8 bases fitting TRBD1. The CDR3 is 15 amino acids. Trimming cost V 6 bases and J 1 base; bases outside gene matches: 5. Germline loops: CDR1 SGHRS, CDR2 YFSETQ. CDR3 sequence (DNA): TGCGCCAGCAACGAACAGGGGGAGAACACCGGGGAGCTGTTTTTT. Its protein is CASNEQGENTGELFF.

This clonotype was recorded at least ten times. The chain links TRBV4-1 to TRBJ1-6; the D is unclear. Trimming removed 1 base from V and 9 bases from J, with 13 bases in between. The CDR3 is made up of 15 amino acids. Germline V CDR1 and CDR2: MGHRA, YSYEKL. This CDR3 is CASSQGPRGPSPLHF. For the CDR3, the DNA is TGCGCCAGCAGCCAAGGGCCTCGGGGTCCTTCACCCCTCCACTTT.

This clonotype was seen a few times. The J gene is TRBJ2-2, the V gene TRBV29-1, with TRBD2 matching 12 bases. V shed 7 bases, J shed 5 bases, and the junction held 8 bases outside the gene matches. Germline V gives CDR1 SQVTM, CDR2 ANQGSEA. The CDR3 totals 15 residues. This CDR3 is CSGSTSGGVTGELFF. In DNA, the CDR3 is TGCAGCGGATCGACTAGCGGGGGAGTGACCGGGGAGCTGTTTTTT.

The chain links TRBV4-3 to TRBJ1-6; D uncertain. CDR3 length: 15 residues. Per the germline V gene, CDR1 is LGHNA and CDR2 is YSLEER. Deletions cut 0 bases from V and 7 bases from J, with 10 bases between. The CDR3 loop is CASSQDPADNSPLHF. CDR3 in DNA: TGCGCCAGCAGCCAAGATCCGGCAGACAATTCACCCCTCCACTTT.

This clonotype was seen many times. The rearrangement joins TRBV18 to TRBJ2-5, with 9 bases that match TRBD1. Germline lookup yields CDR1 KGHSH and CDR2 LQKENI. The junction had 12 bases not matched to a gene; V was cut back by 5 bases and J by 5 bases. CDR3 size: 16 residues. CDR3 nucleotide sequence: TGTGCCAGCTCATCCCTCACAGGGGGCCTCCGGGAGACCCAGTACTTC. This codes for CASSSLTGGLRETQYF.

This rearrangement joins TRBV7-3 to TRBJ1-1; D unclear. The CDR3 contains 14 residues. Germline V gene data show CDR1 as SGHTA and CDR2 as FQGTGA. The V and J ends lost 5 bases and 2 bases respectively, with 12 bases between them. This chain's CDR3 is CASSVSSANTEAFF. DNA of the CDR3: TGTGCCAGCAGCGTCAGTTCGGCAAACACTGAAGCTTTCTTT.